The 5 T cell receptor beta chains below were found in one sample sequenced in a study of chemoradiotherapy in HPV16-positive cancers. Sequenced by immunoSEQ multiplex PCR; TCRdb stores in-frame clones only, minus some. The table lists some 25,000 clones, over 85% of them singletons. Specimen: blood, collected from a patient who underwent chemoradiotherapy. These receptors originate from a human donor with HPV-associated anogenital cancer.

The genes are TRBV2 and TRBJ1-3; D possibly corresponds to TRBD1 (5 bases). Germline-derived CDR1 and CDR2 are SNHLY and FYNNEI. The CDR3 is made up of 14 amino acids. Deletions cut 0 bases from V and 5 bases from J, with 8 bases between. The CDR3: CASSEAAGRNTIYF. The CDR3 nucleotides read TGTGCCAGCAGTGAAGCAGCAGGGAGAAACACCATATATTTT.

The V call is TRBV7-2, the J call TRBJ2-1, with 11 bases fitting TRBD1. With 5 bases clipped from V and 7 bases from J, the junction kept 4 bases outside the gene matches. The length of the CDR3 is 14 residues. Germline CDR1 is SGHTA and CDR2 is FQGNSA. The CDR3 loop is CASSIGQGANEQFF. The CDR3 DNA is TGTGCCAGCAGCATTGGACAGGGGGCAAATGAGCAGTTCTTC.

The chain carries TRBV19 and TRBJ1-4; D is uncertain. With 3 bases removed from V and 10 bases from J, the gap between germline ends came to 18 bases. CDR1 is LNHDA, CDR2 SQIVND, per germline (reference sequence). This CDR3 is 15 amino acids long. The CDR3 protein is CASSMWVPTVGKLFF. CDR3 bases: TGTGCCAGTAGTATGTGGGTCCCGACTGTCGGAAAACTGTTTTTT.

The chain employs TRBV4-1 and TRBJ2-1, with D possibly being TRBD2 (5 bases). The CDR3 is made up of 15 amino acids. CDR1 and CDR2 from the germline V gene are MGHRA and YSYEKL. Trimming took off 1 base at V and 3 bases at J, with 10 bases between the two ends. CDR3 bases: TGCGCCAGCAGCCAAGTGGGAGCCGACTACAATGAGCAGTTCTTC. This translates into CASSQVGADYNEQFF.

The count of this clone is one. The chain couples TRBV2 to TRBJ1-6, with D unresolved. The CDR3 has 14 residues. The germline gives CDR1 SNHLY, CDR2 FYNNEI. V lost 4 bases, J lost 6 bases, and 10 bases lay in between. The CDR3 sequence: CASSVSTRNSPLHF. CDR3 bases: TGTGCCAGCAGTGTTTCCACCCGTAATTCACCCCTCCACTTT. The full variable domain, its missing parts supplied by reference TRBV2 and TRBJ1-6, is EPEVTQTPSHQVTQMGQEVILRCVPISNHLYFYWYRQILGQKVEFLVSFYNNEISEKSEIFDDQFSVERPDGSNFTLKIRSTKLEDSAMYFCASSVSTRNSPLHFGNGTRLTVT.